The T cell receptor (beta chain) described here comes from a study of cytomegalovirus exposure and HLA in healthy donors. Overall study: Tens of millions of unique TCRs, all from HLA-typed donors, were included in an early release of the data. Study-level points and caveats: In most subjects, TCR beta sequences reportedly gave accurate predictions of HLA-A and HLA-B alleles. In an earlier analysis, most TCR beta V segments were productive about 87% or about 30% of the time.

PCR was performed using 60 Vbeta and 13 Jbeta primers. Generated by immunoSEQ multiplex PCR, the TCRdb table keeps only in-frame clones and is missing some. In the table there are fewer than 150,000 clones, around 85% of which are singletons. Note on this clone: The antigen remains unidentified.

The specimen was PBMCs. The receptor was derived from a man aged 35-49 years in good health and CMV-seropositive.

The CDR3, as DNA: TGTGCCAGCAGCCGCGGGACAGGGACAAGCACAGATACGCAGTATTTT. Translation: CASSRGTGTSTDTQYF. This sequence joins TRBV7-3 and TRBJ2-3; 9 bases are a match to TRBD1. The V and J ends lost 5 bases and 0 bases, in that order; junction bases with no gene match: 6. This CDR3 region has 16 residues. CDR1 and CDR2 (germline): SGHTA, FQGTGA. Variable domain in full (rest from reference TRBV7-3 and TRBJ2-3): GAGVSQTPSNKVTEKGKYVELRCDPISGHTALYWYRQSLGQGPEFLIYFQGTGAADDSGLPNDRFFAVRPEGSVSTLKIQRTERGDSAVYLCASSRGTGTSTDTQYFGPGTRLTVL.